These 14 T cell receptor beta chains came from one sample sequenced in a study of T cells in Graves' hyperthyroidism and ophthalmopathy. Amplified regions were TCR beta CDR3 sequences from RNA transcripts. The HTBI set primed first-round TCR CDR3 RT-PCR. TCRdb itself ran the multiplex PCR reads through MiXCR, one entry per CDR3 protein. This table holds hundreds of thousands of distinct CDR3 sequences, approximately 13% found once. The sequenced sample consisted of blood. All receptors derive from a woman aged 40-49 years with Graves' ophthalmopathy.

This clonotype was counted ten times or more. The genes are TRBV14 and TRBJ2-1; D is undetermined. Germline V gives CDR1 SGHDN, CDR2 FVKESK. The CDR3 length is 13 residues. Trimming cost V 0 bases and J 7 bases, with 7 bases left between them. CDR3 sequence (DNA): TGTGCCAGCAGCCAAGACTGGGGAAATGAGCAGTTCTTC. Amino acids: CASSQDWGNEQFF.

This clonotype was observed a handful of times. This chain joins TRBV19 and TRBJ1-1, with TRBD1 as a possible D gene (6 bases). V shed 7 bases and J shed 0 bases, with 12 bases lying between them. CDR3 length equals 14 residues. Germline CDR1 and CDR2: LNHDA and SQIVND (reference sequence). The CDR3 loop is CASMSGQMNTEAFF. The CDR3 nucleotides are TGTGCCAGTATGTCCGGACAGATGAACACTGAAGCTTTCTTT.

The chain combines TRBV6-1 with TRBJ2-7; D remains unclear. Deletions cut 10 bases from V and 0 bases from J, with 10 bases between. Germline assignment: CDR1 MNHNS and CDR2 SASEGT. This CDR3 spans 12 amino acids. For the CDR3, the DNA is TGTGCCATCGACGTGAGCTCCTACGAGCAGTACTTC. This encodes CAIDVSSYEQYF.

This clonotype was picked up many times. V gene TRBV7-2 combines with J gene TRBJ2-3; D might be TRBD1 (6 bases). This CDR3 region has 17 residues. The germline V gene encodes CDR1 SGHTA and CDR2 FQGNSA. V was cut by 1 base and J by 4 bases, with 18 bases left in between. This CDR3 reads CASSLGVGGAGADTQYF. In DNA form, the CDR3 reads TGTGCCAGCAGCTTAGGTGTAGGGGGAGCCGGAGCAGATACGCAGTATTTT.

The chain joins TRBV20-1 to TRBJ2-7; unclear D gene. In germline, CDR1 is DFQATT, CDR2 SNEGSKA (reference sequence). V was shortened by 3 bases and J by 1 base, with 13 bases between the two germline ends. The CDR3 totals 14 residues. In DNA, the CDR3 is TGCAGTGCTAGGGGTGCTTTTGCATCCTACGAGCAGTACTTC. This codes for CSARGAFASYEQYF.

This clonotype was picked up many times. The rearrangement links TRBV12-3 or TRBV12-4 to TRBJ2-3; D gene unclear. This CDR3 has 14 amino acids. The V and J ends lost 7 bases and 3 bases respectively, with 14 bases between them. The CDR3: CASTTQTQTDTQYF. The DNA of the CDR3 is TGTGCCAGCACCACCCAGACCCAAACAGATACGCAGTATTTT.

In this sample, this clonotype turned up many times. The CDR3 reads CASSPKLAGAPYNEQFF. DNA for the CDR3: TGTGCCAGCAGCCCAAAGCTAGCGGGAGCGCCCTACAATGAGCAGTTCTTC. The V call is TRBV11-2, the J call TRBJ2-1, with 10 bases fitting TRBD2. The germline V gene has CDR1 SGHAT and CDR2 FQNNGV. CDR3 length equals 17 residues. J was trimmed by 2 bases and V by 5 bases; bases with no gene match: 9.

The V call is TRBV24-1, the J call TRBJ2-1, with 7 bases aligning to TRBD2. The CDR3 consists of 14 residues. Germline V gene sequence: CDR1 KGHDR, CDR2 SFDVKD. V gave up 5 bases and J gave up 7 bases; unmatched junction bases: 7. The DNA of the CDR3 is TGTGCCACCAGTGCCAGCGGGATAGTTAATGAGCAGTTCTTC. Translating gives CATSASGIVNEQFF.

This clonotype showed up many times. The chain combines TRBV13 with TRBJ2-1, with D hard to call. The length of the CDR3 is 13 residues. V was cut by 2 bases and J by 5 bases, with 7 bases left in between. CDR1 PRHDT and CDR2 FYEKMQ come from the germline V gene (reference sequence). The CDR3 bases are TGTGCCAGCAGCTTAACCCGTAACAATGAGCAGTTCTTC. Its translation is CASSLTRNNEQFF.

This clonotype has ten or more counts. V gene TRBV28 combines with J gene TRBJ2-1; tentative D call: TRBD1 (6 bases). The CDR3 is 16 amino acids. The germline V gene encodes CDR1 MDHEN and CDR2 SYDVKM. The V end was cut by 5 bases, the J end by 0 bases, with 14 bases between. CDR3 DNA sequence: TGTGCCAGCAGTCTACAGGGCCTTAGCTCCTACAATGAGCAGTTCTTC. Translated, it gives CASSLQGLSSYNEQFF.

This clonotype has a handful of counts. This rearrangement joins TRBV6-2 or TRBV6-3 to TRBJ2-1, with 8 bases lining up with TRBD2. The CDR3 consists of 14 residues. The trim removed 8 bases at V and 4 bases at J, leaving 7 bases unmatched. Germline assignment: CDR1 MNHEY and CDR2 SVGEGT. The CDR3 sequence is CASALAGGYNEQFF. DNA for the CDR3: TGTGCCAGCGCTCTGGCGGGGGGATACAATGAGCAGTTCTTC.

This clonotype was seen many times. This rearrangement joins TRBV2 to TRBJ2-1, with 7 bases identical to TRBD1. This CDR3 is 16 amino acids long. Germline values: CDR1 SNHLY, CDR2 FYNNEI. V lost 5 bases to trimming and J lost 5 bases; unmatched junction nucleotides: 12. DNA of the CDR3: TGTGCCAGCAGTCAATACCGACAGGGTGGGAACAATGAGCAGTTCTTC. Amino acids: CASSQYRQGGNNEQFF.

The rearrangement joins TRBV6-2 or TRBV6-3 to TRBJ2-4, with 10 nucleotides matching TRBD2. Germline CDR1 reads MNHEY; CDR2 reads SVGEGT. There are 15 residues in the CDR3. With V trimmed by 6 bases and J by 3 bases, 5 bases remained unmatched. DNA for the CDR3: TGTGCCAGCAGCGGGACTAGCGAATACAAAAACATTCAGTACTTC. Protein sequence: CASSGTSEYKNIQYF.

This clonotype was recorded at least ten times. The chain recombines TRBV28 with TRBJ2-1; D possibly corresponds to TRBD2 (6 bases). This CDR3 is 15 amino acids long. V lost 7 bases and J lost 6, with 19 bases in between. Germline-derived CDR1 and CDR2 are MDHEN and SYDVKM. CDR3 in amino acids: CASTSTGTPPNEQFF. For the CDR3, the DNA is TGTGCCAGCACTTCAACCGGGACTCCCCCCAATGAGCAGTTCTTC.